This T cell receptor (beta chain) emerged from a study of T cells in Graves' hyperthyroidism and ophthalmopathy. Study-wide findings and caveats: Blood also showed most of the thyroid clonotypes that were expanded above 0.001. Ophthalmopathy was model-predicted a median approximately 6.4 months pre-onset.

What was amplified from RNA transcripts were TCR beta CDR3 regions. With the HTBI primer set, the TCR CDR3 went through a first round of RT-PCR. Each CDR3 protein gets one entry after TCRdb re-called the multiplex PCR reads with MiXCR. The data hold under 550,000 distinct CDR3 sequences, with roughly 15% observed a single time. Investigators excluded patients with uncontrolled infection, other autoimmune disease, pregnancy or lactation. Extraction of PBMCs used about 9.2 ml of fresh peripheral blood. This clonotype was seen repeatedly, ten times or more. No antigen is known for it. Germline assignment: CDR1 KGHSH and CDR2 LQKENI. The CDR3 runs to 15 residues. The V end lost 3 bases, the J end lost 4 bases, and 14 bases lay between the germline ends.

This TCR was sampled from a woman under 30 with Graves' hyperthyroidism. V and J are TRBV18 and TRBJ2-3, with D possibly being TRBD1 (5 bases). Specimen: blood. DNA of the CDR3: TGTGCCAGCTCACCGCCCGACGGCAGGGCAGATACGCAGTATTTT. It is translated as CASSPPDGRADTQYF.